A single sample is the source of the 10 T cell receptor beta chains below, sequenced in a study of blood T cell repertoires in COVID-19. The table came from immunoSEQ multiplex PCR; TCRdb's copy has only in-frame clones and leaves some out. The table includes fewer than 90,000 clones, 65% to 80% detected once. What was sequenced was peripheral blood. Receptor source: a human donor in a cohort sampled during active COVID-19.

V usage is TRBV9 and J usage is TRBJ1-3; TRBD1 matches 8 bases. Germline-derived CDR1 and CDR2 are SGDLS and YYNGEE. This CDR3 is built from 15 residues. Germline trimming cut 4 bases from V and 5 bases from J; bases unmatched to any gene: 8. CDR3 coding DNA: TGTGCCAGCAGCCCTCAGGGGGCGGTTAGAAACACCATATATTTT. It encodes CASSPQGAVRNTIYF.

The J gene is TRBJ2-5, the V gene TRBV19; 7 bases align to TRBD1. V gave up 5 bases and J gave up 5 bases; unmatched junction bases: 11. Germline CDR1 reads LNHDA; CDR2 reads SQIVND (reference sequence). This CDR3 region has 15 residues. The CDR3 DNA is TGTGCCAGTAGTCCGACAGGGCTCGTCTGGGAGACCCAGTACTTC. The encoded protein is CASSPTGLVWETQYF.

This clone was observed once. This chain joins TRBV4-2 and TRBJ2-7; D may be TRBD2 (6 bases). Germline lookup yields CDR1 LGHNA and CDR2 YNFKEQ. Trimming pared 0 bases from V and 1 base from J, leaving 13 bases between. The CDR3 totals 16 residues. The CDR3 sequence: CASSQEPLARSYEQYF. The CDR3 region has the DNA TGTGCCAGCAGCCAAGAGCCGCTAGCGCGTTCCTACGAGCAGTACTTC.

The chain carries TRBV28 and TRBJ2-7; 8 nucleotides align to TRBD1. V lost 4 bases, J lost 0 bases, and 2 bases stayed unmatched. CDR3 length: 14 amino acids. Germline-derived CDR1 and CDR2 are MDHEN and SYDVKM. For the CDR3, the DNA is TGTGCCAGCAGTTCAACAGGGGGCTCCTACGAGCAGTACTTC. It translates to CASSSTGGSYEQYF.

This clone was detected once. V and J are TRBV7-9 and TRBJ2-4; D gene uncertain. The CDR3 contains 12 residues. From germline, CDR1 is SEHNR and CDR2 FQNEAQ (reference sequence). V was shortened by 5 bases and J by 7 bases, with 9 bases between the two germline ends. This CDR3 is CASSTWANIQYF. CDR3 in DNA: TGTGCCAGCAGCACCTGGGCTAACATTCAGTACTTC.

The chain couples TRBV5-4 to TRBJ2-5; D unclear. V was clipped by 0 bases and J by 2 bases, with 5 bases between them. CDR3 length: 13 amino acids. Germline V gene lookup returns CDR1 SGHNT and CDR2 YYREEE (reference sequence). The CDR3 protein is CASSLVPQETQYF. As DNA, the CDR3 is TGTGCCAGCAGCTTGGTCCCTCAAGAGACCCAGTACTTC.

The rearrangement uses TRBV18 and TRBJ2-3; no firm D call. Germline assignment: CDR1 KGHSH and CDR2 LQKENI. The CDR3 totals 15 residues. The V end lost 3 bases, the J end lost 2 bases, and 12 bases lay between the germline ends. CDR3 DNA: TGTGCCAGCTCACCTCGTCCAGGAAACACAGATACGCAGTATTTT. The encoded protein is CASSPRPGNTDTQYF.

This clone was recorded once. The chain carries TRBV28 and TRBJ1-2; weak D call: TRBD1 (5 bases). Germline loops: CDR1 MDHEN, CDR2 SYDVKM. This CDR3 has 17 amino acids. The V gene lost 3 bases and the J gene lost 5 bases, with 22 bases spanning the gap. This chain's CDR3 is CASSLAVVGTLGYGYTF. For the CDR3, the DNA is TGTGCCAGCAGTTTGGCAGTTGTGGGGACTTTGGGGTATGGCTACACCTTC.

The chain carries TRBV9 and TRBJ1-1; 7 positions agree with TRBD1. Germline V gene lookup returns CDR1 SGDLS and CDR2 YYNGEE. The V gene end was trimmed by 3 bases and the J gene end by 6 bases; junction bases not matched to a gene: 2. This CDR3 contains 12 residues. In nucleotides, the CDR3 is TGTGCCAGCAGCGCAGGGGGGTCTGAAGCTTTCTTT. It translates to CASSAGGSEAFF.

The genes are TRBV5-6 and TRBJ2-1, with 7 bases lining up with TRBD1. The germline CDR1 and CDR2 sequences are SGHDT and YYEEEE. The length of the CDR3 is 12 residues. V shed 5 bases, J shed 12 bases, and the junction held 8 bases outside the gene matches. The CDR3 region has the DNA TGTGCCAGCAGTCACAACTACAGGGGGCAGTTCTTC. This gives the protein CASSHNYRGQFF.